These 20 T cell receptor beta chains originate from one sample sequenced in a study of blood T cell repertoires in COVID-19. Sequencing used immunoSEQ multiplex PCR; TCRdb keeps in-frame clones, though not all of them. In the table there are 150,000 to 200,000 clones, roughly 82% of which are singletons. The material sequenced was peripheral blood. The receptor set was obtained from a woman in her thirties or forties with COVID-19, enrolled during active disease.

V usage is TRBV24-1 and J usage is TRBJ1-4; D uncertain. This CDR3 is 13 amino acids long. V lost 8 bases to trimming and J lost 8 bases, with 14 bases between them. Germline CDR1 is KGHDR and CDR2 is SFDVKD. CDR3 amino acids: CATMIPPREKLFF. Here the CDR3 DNA reads TGTGCCACCATGATCCCCCCGAGAGAAAAACTGTTTTTT.

The chain is built from TRBV2 and TRBJ2-7; no firm D call. V was shortened by 4 bases and J by 4 bases, with 8 bases between the two germline ends. The germline CDR1 and CDR2 sequences are SNHLY and FYNNEI. The CDR3 covers 12 residues. DNA for the CDR3: TGTGCCAGCAGTGTGCTCGGGTACGAGCAGTACTTC. Protein product: CASSVLGYEQYF.

The gene calls are TRBV19 and TRBJ2-2; perhaps TRBD2 as D (6 bases). The ends were cut back, 1 base at V and 5 bases at J, with 8 bases in the middle. This CDR3 spans 14 amino acids. Germline V lookup: CDR1 LNHDA, CDR2 SQIVND (reference sequence). CDR3 protein: CASSIAGDTGELFF. CDR3 nucleotide sequence: TGTGCCAGTAGTATAGCGGGGGATACCGGGGAGCTGTTTTTT. Filled out from reference TRBV19 and TRBJ2-2, the complete variable domain reads DGGITQSPKYLFRKEGQNVTLSCEQNLNHDAMYWYRQDPGQGLRLIYYSQIVNDFQKGDIAEGYSVSREKKESFPLTVTSAQKNPTAFYLCASSIAGDTGELFFGEGSRLTVL.

The chain joins TRBV14 to TRBJ2-5; the match to TRBD2 covers 8 bases. The CDR3 has 13 amino acids. Unmatched junction bases numbered 3, after V lost 4 bases and J lost 5 bases. Germline V CDR1 and CDR2: SGHDN, FVKESK. The DNA of the CDR3 is TGTGCCAGCAGCCTGCCGGGGGGGGAGACCCAGTACTTC. Translation: CASSLPGGETQYF.

The chain links TRBV5-4 to TRBJ1-2; perhaps TRBD1 as D (5 bases). In germline, CDR1 is SGHNT, CDR2 YYREEE (reference sequence). V lost 3 bases and J lost 8, with 14 bases in between. The CDR3 loop spans 13 amino acids. CDR3 loop: CASSYLGPFGYTF. The CDR3, as DNA: TGTGCCAGCAGCTACTTGGGGCCCTTCGGCTACACCTTC. The variable domain in full, with the rest retrieved from reference TRBV5-4 and TRBJ1-2, is ETGVTQSPTHLIKTRGQQVTLRCSSQSGHNTVSWYQQALGQGPQFIFQYYREEENGRGNFPPRFSGLQFPNYSSELNVNALELDDSALYLCASSYLGPFGYTFGSGTRLTVV.

The chain is built from TRBV19 and TRBJ2-3, with 10 bases fitting TRBD2. The CDR3 is 14 residues long. CDR1 is LNHDA, CDR2 SQIVND, per germline (reference sequence). After removal of 6 bases from V and 6 bases from J, the junction contained 6 bases not matched to a gene. The CDR3 sequence: CASRSGRASDTQYF. CDR3 nucleotide sequence: TGTGCCAGTAGAAGCGGGAGGGCGTCGGATACGCAGTATTTT.

The genes are TRBV28 and TRBJ2-1, with 7 bases identical to TRBD1. Germline V gene data show CDR1 as MDHEN and CDR2 as SYDVKM. The CDR3 has 13 amino acids. The V segment lost 3 bases and the J segment 5 bases; nucleotides outside the gene matches: 1. CDR3: CASSLGQHNEQFF. The CDR3 DNA reads as TGTGCCAGCAGTTTGGGACAGCACAATGAGCAGTTCTTC.

The chain joins TRBV14 to TRBJ2-3, with 12 bases matching TRBD2. Germline V gene sequence: CDR1 SGHDN, CDR2 FVKESK. Trimming removed 0 bases from V and 3 bases from J; junction bases left unmatched: 13. The CDR3 is 20 amino acids. CDR3 sequence: CASSQEDVALAGGRTDTQYF. The CDR3 coding sequence is TGTGCCAGCAGCCAAGAAGATGTCGCGCTAGCGGGAGGGCGGACAGATACGCAGTATTTT.

V and J are TRBV12-3 or TRBV12-4 and TRBJ2-2; perhaps TRBD1 as D (6 bases). The CDR3 runs to 11 residues. The V end lost 6 bases, the J end lost 8 bases, and 7 bases lay between the germline ends. The CDR3 nucleotides read TGTGCCAGCAGAGACAGGGGGGAGCTGTTTTTT. This encodes CASRDRGELFF.

The J gene is TRBJ1-5, the V gene TRBV6-5; no reliable D call. V was pared by 8 bases and J by 6 bases, with 17 bases between. Per the germline V gene, CDR1 is MNHEY and CDR2 is SVGAGI. This CDR3 is built from 14 residues. The CDR3 region is CASLEAVAAQPQHF. The CDR3 DNA sequence: TGTGCCAGCCTAGAGGCGGTGGCTGCTCAGCCCCAGCATTTT.

The chain combines TRBV6-5 with TRBJ2-7; TRBD2 matches 11 bases. V trimming: 6 bases; J trimming: 0 bases; junction bases outside the gene matches: 4. CDR1 is MNHEY, CDR2 SVGAGI, per germline. The length of the CDR3 is 15 residues. CDR3 in DNA: TGTGCCAGCAGGGAGGGACTAGCGGACTCCTACGAGCAGTACTTC. Protein product: CASREGLADSYEQYF.

This clone has just one count. The chain links TRBV3-1 (or the pseudogene TRBV3-2) to TRBJ2-3; the match to TRBD2 covers 15 bases. V lost 5 bases to trimming and J lost 4 bases; unmatched junction nucleotides: 10. The CDR3 consists of 18 residues. CDR1 and CDR2 from the germline V gene are LGHDT and YNNKEL (reference sequence). The CDR3 protein is CASSKSRTSGRVSDTQYF. The DNA of the CDR3 is TGTGCCAGCAGCAAAAGCAGGACTAGCGGGAGGGTTTCAGATACGCAGTATTTT.

This chain links TRBV3-1 (or the pseudogene TRBV3-2) with TRBJ2-3; TRBD2 aligns across 11 bases. The CDR3 spans 17 residues. V lost 4 bases, J lost 1 base, and 7 bases stayed unmatched. Germline CDR1 reads LGHDT; CDR2 reads YNNKEL (reference sequence). Here the CDR3 reads CASSPRLAGRRTDTQYF. For the CDR3, the DNA is TGTGCCAGCAGCCCCCGACTAGCGGGGAGACGCACAGATACGCAGTATTTT.

The V and J genes are TRBV5-1 and TRBJ2-7, with 7 bases identical to TRBD2. V lost 4 bases and J lost 2; bases outside the gene matches: 21. Germline V gene sequence: CDR1 SGHRS, CDR2 YFSETQ. The CDR3 runs 19 residues. CDR3 region: CASSPEGRGALRRTYEQYF. The CDR3 DNA is TGCGCCAGCAGCCCGGAGGGGAGGGGCGCCCTTCGTAGAACCTACGAGCAGTACTTC.

The rearrangement links TRBV6-5 to TRBJ1-1; no definite D call. There are 13 residues in the CDR3. Germline CDR1 and CDR2: MNHEY and SVGAGI. Trimming took 7 bases from V and 4 from J, leaving 13 bases between them. CDR3 loop: CASTLWAGTEAFF. The CDR3 DNA sequence: TGTGCCAGCACCCTGTGGGCGGGCACTGAAGCTTTCTTT.

The chain is built from TRBV25-1 and TRBJ1-2; TRBD1 aligns across 7 bases. V gave up 6 bases and J gave up 8 bases; unmatched junction bases: 6. Germline V CDR1 and CDR2: MGHDK, SYGVNS. The CDR3 has 12 residues. The CDR3, as DNA: TGTGCCAGCAGCGGCGGACAGGTGGGCTACACCTTC. Protein sequence: CASSGGQVGYTF.

The count of this clone is one. J is TRBJ1-2 and V is TRBV2; D remains ambiguous. This CDR3 comprises 14 residues. Germline V gene lookup returns CDR1 SNHLY and CDR2 FYNNEI. Trimming pared 6 bases from V and 8 bases from J, leaving 19 bases between. CDR3 sequence: CASSFPGSSLGYTF. In DNA, the CDR3 is TGTGCCAGCAGCTTCCCCGGTAGCTCCCTCGGCTACACCTTC.

The rearrangement links TRBV18 to TRBJ1-2; D perhaps matches TRBD1 (5 bases). The CDR3 contains 14 residues. V was trimmed by 1 base and J by 5 bases, leaving 11 bases between them. The V gene's germline CDR1 is KGHSH and CDR2 LQKENI. CDR3 nucleotide sequence: TGTGCCAGCTCACCACTCGATTCAGGGTATGGCTACACCTTC. This encodes CASSPLDSGYGYTF.

Only one count was recorded for this clone. The V and J genes are TRBV7-9 and TRBJ1-2; TRBD1 matches 8 bases. There are 16 residues in the CDR3. The germline CDR1 and CDR2 sequences are SEHNR and FQNEAQ (reference sequence). V shed 2 bases and J 1 base; nucleotides not matched to a gene: 6. The CDR3 sequence: CASSLFSGGVNYGYTF. In DNA, the CDR3 is TGTGCCAGCAGCTTATTCTCAGGGGGCGTTAACTATGGCTACACCTTC.

This clone was detected only a few times. The chain recombines TRBV5-1 with TRBJ2-2; possible D gene TRBD2, 5 bases. Trimming cost V 0 bases and J 8 bases, with 5 bases left between them. The V gene's germline CDR1 is SGHRS and CDR2 YFSETQ. The CDR3 contains 12 residues. CDR3: CASSLERGELFF. CDR3 DNA sequence: TGCGCCAGCAGCTTGGAGCGGGGGGAGCTGTTTTTT.